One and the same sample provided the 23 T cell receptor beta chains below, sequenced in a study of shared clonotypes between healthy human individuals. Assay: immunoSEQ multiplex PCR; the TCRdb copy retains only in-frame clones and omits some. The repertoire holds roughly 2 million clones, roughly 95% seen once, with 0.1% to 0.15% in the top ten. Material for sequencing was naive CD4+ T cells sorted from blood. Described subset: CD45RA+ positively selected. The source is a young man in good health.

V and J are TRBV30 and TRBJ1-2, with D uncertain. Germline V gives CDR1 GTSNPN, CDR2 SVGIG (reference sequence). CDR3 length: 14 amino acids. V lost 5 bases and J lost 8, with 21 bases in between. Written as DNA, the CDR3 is TGTGCCTGGCACCCGGGGAGGCTTAAGGAAGGCTACACCTTC. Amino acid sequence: CAWHPGRLKEGYTF.

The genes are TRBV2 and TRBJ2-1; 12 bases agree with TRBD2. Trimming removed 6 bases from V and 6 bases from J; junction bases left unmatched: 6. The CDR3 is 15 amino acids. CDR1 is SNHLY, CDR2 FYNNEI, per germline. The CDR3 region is CASSSTSGGGNEQFF. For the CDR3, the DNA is TGTGCCAGCAGCTCGACTAGCGGGGGTGGCAATGAGCAGTTCTTC.

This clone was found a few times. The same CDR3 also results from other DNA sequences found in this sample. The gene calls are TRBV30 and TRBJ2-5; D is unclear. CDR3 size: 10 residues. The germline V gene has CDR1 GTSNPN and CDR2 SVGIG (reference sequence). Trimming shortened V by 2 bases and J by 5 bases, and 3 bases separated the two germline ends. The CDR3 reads CAWSTETQYF. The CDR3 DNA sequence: TGTGCCTGGAGTACGGAGACCCAGTACTTC.

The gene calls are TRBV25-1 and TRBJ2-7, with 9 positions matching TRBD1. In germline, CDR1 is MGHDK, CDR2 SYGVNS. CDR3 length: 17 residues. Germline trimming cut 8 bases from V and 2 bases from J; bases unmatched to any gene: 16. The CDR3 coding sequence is TGTGCCAGCGAAGGGACAGGGAGTGTGGGGAAAACCTACGAGCAGTACTTC. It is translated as CASEGTGSVGKTYEQYF.

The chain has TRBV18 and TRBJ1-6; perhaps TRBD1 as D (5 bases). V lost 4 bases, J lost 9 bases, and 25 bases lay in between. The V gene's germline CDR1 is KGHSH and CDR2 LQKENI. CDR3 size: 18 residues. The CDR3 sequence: CASSHLDSRSGQTSPLHF. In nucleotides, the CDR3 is TGTGCCAGCTCACACCTAGATTCCCGGTCGGGGCAGACTTCACCCCTCCACTTT.

CDR3 region: CASSLAGSPSEQYF. The CDR3 nucleotides read TGTGCCAGCAGTCTTGCCGGGTCCCCTTCCGAGCAGTACTTC. The chain joins TRBV7-9 to TRBJ2-7; D unclear. Deletions cut 6 bases from V and 6 bases from J, with 18 bases between. Germline V gives CDR1 SEHNR, CDR2 FQNEAQ (reference sequence). This CDR3 spans 14 amino acids.

Here the CDR3 reads CASSPSLLTEEQFF. The DNA of the CDR3 is TGTGCCAGCTCACCTTCCCTACTGACGGAAGAGCAGTTCTTC. The chain combines TRBV18 with TRBJ2-1; no clear D. CDR3 length: 14 residues. Germline V gene data show CDR1 as KGHSH and CDR2 as LQKENI. Between the trimmed V and J ends, which lost 3 bases and 10 bases, there was a span of 16 bases.

CDR3: CASSYRRENSYEQYF. The CDR3 DNA reads TGTGCCAGCAGTTATCGGAGGGAGAATTCCTACGAGCAGTACTTC. V is TRBV6-6 and J is TRBJ2-7; tentative D call: TRBD2 (6 bases). Trimming took off 3 bases at V and 1 base at J, with 13 bases between the two ends. CDR1 and CDR2 (germline): MNHNY, SVGAGI (reference sequence). There are 15 residues in the CDR3.

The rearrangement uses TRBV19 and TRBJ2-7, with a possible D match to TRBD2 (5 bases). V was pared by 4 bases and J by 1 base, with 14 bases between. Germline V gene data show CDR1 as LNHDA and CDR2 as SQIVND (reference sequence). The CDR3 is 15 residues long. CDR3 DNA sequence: TGTGCCAGTAGTAGCGCGAGGGCCCAATCCTACGAGCAGTACTTC. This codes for CASSSARAQSYEQYF.

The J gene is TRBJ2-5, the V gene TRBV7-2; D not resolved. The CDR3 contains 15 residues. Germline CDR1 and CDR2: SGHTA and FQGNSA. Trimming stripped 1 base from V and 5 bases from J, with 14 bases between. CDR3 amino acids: CASSLGSGWWETQYF. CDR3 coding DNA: TGTGCCAGCAGCTTAGGAAGTGGGTGGTGGGAGACCCAGTACTTC.

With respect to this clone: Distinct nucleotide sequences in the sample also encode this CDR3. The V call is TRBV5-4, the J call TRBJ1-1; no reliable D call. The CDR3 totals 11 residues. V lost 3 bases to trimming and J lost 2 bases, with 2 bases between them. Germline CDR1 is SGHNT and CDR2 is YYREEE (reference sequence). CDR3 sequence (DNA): TGTGCCAGCAGCTCCAACACTGAAGCTTTCTTT. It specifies CASSSNTEAFF.

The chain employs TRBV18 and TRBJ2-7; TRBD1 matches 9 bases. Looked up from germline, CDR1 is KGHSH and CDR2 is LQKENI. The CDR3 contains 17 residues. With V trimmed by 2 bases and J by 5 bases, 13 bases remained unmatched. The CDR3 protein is CASSPEVVTGGGHEQYF. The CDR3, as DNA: TGTGCCAGCTCACCAGAGGTGGTTACAGGGGGCGGGCACGAGCAGTACTTC.

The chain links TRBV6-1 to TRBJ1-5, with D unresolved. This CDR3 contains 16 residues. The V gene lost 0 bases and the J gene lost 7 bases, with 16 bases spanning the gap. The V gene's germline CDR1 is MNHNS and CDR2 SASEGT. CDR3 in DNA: TGTGCCAGCAGTGAAGCGACGGGAACCCCTCGACAGCCCCAGCATTTT. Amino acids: CASSEATGTPRQPQHF.

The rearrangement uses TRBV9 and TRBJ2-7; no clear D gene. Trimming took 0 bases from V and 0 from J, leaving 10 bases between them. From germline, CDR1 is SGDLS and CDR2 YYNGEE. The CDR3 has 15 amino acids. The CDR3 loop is CASSVGVSSSYEQYF. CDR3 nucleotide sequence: TGTGCCAGCAGCGTAGGAGTTTCGAGCTCCTACGAGCAGTACTTC.

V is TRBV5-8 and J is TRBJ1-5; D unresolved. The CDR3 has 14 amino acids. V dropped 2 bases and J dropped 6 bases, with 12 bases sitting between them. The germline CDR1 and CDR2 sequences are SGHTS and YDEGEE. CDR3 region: CASSLGGSSQPQHF. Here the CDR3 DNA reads TGTGCCAGCAGCTTAGGTGGGAGTTCTCAGCCCCAGCATTTT. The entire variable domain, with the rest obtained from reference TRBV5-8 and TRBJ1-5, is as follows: EAGVTQSPTHLIKTRGQQATLRCSPISGHTSVYWYQQALGLGLQFLLWYDEGEERNRGNFPPRFSGRQFPNYSSELNVNALELEDSALYLCASSLGGSSQPQHFGDGTRLSIL.

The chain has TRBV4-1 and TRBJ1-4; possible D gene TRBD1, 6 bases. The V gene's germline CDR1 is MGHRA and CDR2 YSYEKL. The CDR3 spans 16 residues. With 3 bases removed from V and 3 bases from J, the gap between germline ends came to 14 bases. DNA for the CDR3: TGCGCCAGCAGCCAGACCCCGACAGGATCTAATGAAAAACTGTTTTTT. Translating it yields CASSQTPTGSNEKLFF.

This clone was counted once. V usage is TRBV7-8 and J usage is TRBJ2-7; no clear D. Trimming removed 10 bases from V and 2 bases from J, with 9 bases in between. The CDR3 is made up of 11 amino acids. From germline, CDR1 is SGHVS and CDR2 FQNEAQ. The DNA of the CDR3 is TGTGCCACTAAGGCAACCTACGAGCAGTACTTC. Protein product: CATKATYEQYF. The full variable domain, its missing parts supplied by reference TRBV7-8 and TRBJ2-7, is GAGVSQSPRYKVAKRGQDVALRCDPISGHVSLFWYQQALGQGPEFLTYFQNEAQLDKSGLPSDRFFAERPEGSVSTLKIQRTQQEDSAVYLCATKATYEQYFGPGTRLTVT.

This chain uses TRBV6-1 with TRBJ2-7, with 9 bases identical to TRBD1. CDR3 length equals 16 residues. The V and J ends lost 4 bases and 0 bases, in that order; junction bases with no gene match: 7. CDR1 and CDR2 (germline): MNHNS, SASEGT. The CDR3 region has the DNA TGTGCCAGCAGTGCCAGGGGGACAGGGAACTCCTACGAGCAGTACTTC. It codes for CASSARGTGNSYEQYF.

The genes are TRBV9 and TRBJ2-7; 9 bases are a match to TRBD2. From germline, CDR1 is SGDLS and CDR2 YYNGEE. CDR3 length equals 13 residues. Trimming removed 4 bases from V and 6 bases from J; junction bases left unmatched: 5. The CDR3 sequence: CASSQGLAGEQYF. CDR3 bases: TGTGCCAGCAGCCAGGGACTAGCCGGCGAGCAGTACTTC.

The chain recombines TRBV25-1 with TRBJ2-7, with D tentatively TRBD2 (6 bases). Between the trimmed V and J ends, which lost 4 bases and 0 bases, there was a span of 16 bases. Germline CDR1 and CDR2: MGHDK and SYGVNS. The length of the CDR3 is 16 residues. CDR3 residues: CASSVTGLLSSYEQYF. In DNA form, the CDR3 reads TGTGCCAGCAGTGTTACGGGACTTCTGAGCTCCTACGAGCAGTACTTC.

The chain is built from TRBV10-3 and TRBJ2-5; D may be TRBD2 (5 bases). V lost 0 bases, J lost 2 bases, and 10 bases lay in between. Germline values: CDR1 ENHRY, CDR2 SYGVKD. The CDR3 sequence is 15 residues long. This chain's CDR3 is CAISESSGVQETQYF. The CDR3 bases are TGTGCCATCAGTGAGTCAAGCGGAGTACAAGAGACCCAGTACTTC.

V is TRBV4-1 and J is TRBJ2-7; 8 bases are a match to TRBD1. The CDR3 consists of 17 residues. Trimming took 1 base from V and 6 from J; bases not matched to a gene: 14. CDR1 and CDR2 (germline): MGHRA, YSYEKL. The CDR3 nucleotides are TGCGCCAGCAGCCAAGCCCCTTCCGGGACAGGTTCCGCCGAGCAGTACTTC. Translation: CASSQAPSGTGSAEQYF.

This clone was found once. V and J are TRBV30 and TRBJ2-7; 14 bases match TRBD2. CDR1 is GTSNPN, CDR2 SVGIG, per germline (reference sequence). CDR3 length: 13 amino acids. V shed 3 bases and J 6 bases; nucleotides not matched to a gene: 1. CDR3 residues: CAWSGTSGSEQYF. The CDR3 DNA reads TGTGCCTGGAGCGGGACTAGCGGGAGCGAGCAGTACTTC.